The sequence of this TCR beta chain was determined in a study of blood T cells in healthy people across ages. The donors, all healthy, were Caucasians living in Russia, aged roughly 6 to 100. Only a few counts were recorded for this clonotype. Its target is not known. Study-level findings and limits: Age showed a roughly linear inverse relationship with TCR beta diversity per million T cells. A strong correlation was seen between TCR beta diversity and naive T cell percentage.

For the second PCR, which ran for about 7 to 12 cycles, a sample-barcoded 5' primer and a J-beta primer mix were used. CDR3-containing paired-end reads numbering at least 2.5 million came from each sample. TCRdb analysed the 5' RACE reads with MiXCR anew, one entry per CDR3 protein. This sample yields some 1.6 million distinct CDR3 sequences, of which about 32% are seen a single time; around 10% belongs to the top ten. Trimming pared 5 bases from V and 7 bases from J, leaving 12 bases between. Germline V gene lookup returns CDR1 MDHEN and CDR2 SYDVKM. The CDR3 totals 13 residues. Sequences were obtained from blood. The source is a woman aged 25 to 45 in good health. V is TRBV28 and J is TRBJ2-1, with D possibly being TRBD1 (5 bases). In DNA, the CDR3 is TGTGCCAGCAGTAAGACAGCCAAGAATGAGCAGTTCTTC. Its protein is CASSKTAKNEQFF.